Presented here are 22 T cell receptor beta chains from one specimen sequenced in a study of cytomegalovirus exposure and HLA in healthy donors. PCR used 60 Vbeta primers and 13 Jbeta primers. Produced via immunoSEQ multiplex PCR; TCRdb's table is partial and in-frame only. The profile shows about 140,000 clones, about three fifths of them singletons. The sample consisted of PBMCs. Receptor source: a male donor in good health and CMV-seronegative.

This clone was counted between two and nine times. The chain carries TRBV5-4 and TRBJ2-5; 12 bases fit TRBD2. The J segment lost 4 bases and the V segment lost 1 base, leaving 2 bases of the junction unmatched. CDR1 SGHNT and CDR2 YYREEE come from the germline V gene (reference sequence). The CDR3 is 15 amino acids. CDR3 nucleotides: TGTGCCAGCAGCTTGCCTAGCGGGGGGGGAGAGACCCAGTACTTC. As protein: CASSLPSGGGETQYF.

V usage is TRBV6-6 and J usage is TRBJ2-7, with 8 bases lining up with TRBD1. This CDR3 region has 14 residues. Germline V gives CDR1 MNHNY, CDR2 SVGAGI (reference sequence). Germline trimming cut 6 bases from V and 2 bases from J; bases unmatched to any gene: 6. The CDR3 coding sequence is TGTGCCAGCAGGCTCAGGGGGCCGGCCTACGAGCAGTACTTC. Encoded protein: CASRLRGPAYEQYF.

The table lists this clone with a few counts. V usage is TRBV6-1 and J usage is TRBJ1-5; possibly TRBD1 for D (5 bases). The germline CDR1 and CDR2 sequences are MNHNS and SASEGT. The CDR3 is 15 residues long. V was shortened by 0 bases and J by 2 bases, with 8 bases between the two germline ends. CDR3 protein: CASSEAGGGNQPQHF. The DNA for the CDR3 is TGTGCCAGCAGTGAAGCGGGGGGTGGCAATCAGCCCCAGCATTTT.

The chain is built from TRBV6-4 and TRBJ2-1, with 8 bases lining up with TRBD2. Per germline, CDR1 MRHNA and CDR2 SNTAGT. The CDR3 runs 15 residues. With 5 bases clipped from V and 2 bases from J, the junction kept 5 bases outside the gene matches. Written as DNA, the CDR3 is TGTGCCAGCAGTCCCGGACTAGCAGCCTACAATGAGCAGTTCTTC. Translating it yields CASSPGLAAYNEQFF.

This sequence joins TRBV5-1 and TRBJ1-4; 11 bases align to TRBD1. V lost 4 bases to trimming and J lost 5 bases; unmatched junction nucleotides: 7. This CDR3 contains 16 residues. Germline V CDR1 and CDR2: SGHRS, YFSETQ. The CDR3 bases are TGCGCCAGCAGCGGGGGACAGGGGGACCCAAATGAAAAACTGTTTTTT. Translating gives CASSGGQGDPNEKLFF.

V usage is TRBV6-5 and J usage is TRBJ2-7, with a tentative D call TRBD2 (6 bases). The germline V and J ends were trimmed by 2 bases and 6 bases, with 20 bases remaining between them. CDR1 is MNHEY and CDR2 is SVGAGI in the germline V gene. The CDR3 is 16 residues long. The CDR3 reads CASSYRLTRGGVEQYF. CDR3 bases: TGTGCCAGCAGTTACCGGCTTACCCGTGGCGGGGTCGAGCAGTACTTC.

This clone was counted a single time. The V gene is TRBV7-3, the J gene TRBJ2-5, with D possibly being TRBD2 (5 bases). The CDR3 length is 13 residues. The germline V and J ends were trimmed by 6 bases and 4 bases, with 12 bases remaining between them. Germline V gene data show CDR1 as SGHTA and CDR2 as FQGTGA. The CDR3 protein is CASSRGSAETQYF. The CDR3 nucleotides read TGTGCCAGCAGTCGGGGTTCGGCAGAGACCCAGTACTTC.

The chain uses TRBV19 and TRBJ1-6; D gene unclear. The germline V gene has CDR1 LNHDA and CDR2 SQIVND (reference sequence). The ends were cut back, 1 base at V and 7 bases at J, with 11 bases in the middle. The CDR3 is made up of 15 amino acids. The CDR3 nucleotides are TGTGCCAGTAGTATAGCAGAGCGAGGCAATTCACCCCTCCACTTT. Its translation is CASSIAERGNSPLHF.

The chain joins TRBV19 to TRBJ2-5, with D uncertain. CDR3 length: 12 amino acids. Germline V gene lookup returns CDR1 LNHDA and CDR2 SQIVND (reference sequence). V shed 7 bases and J shed 5 bases, with 11 bases lying between them. The CDR3 sequence: CASTSVGETQYF. Written as DNA, the CDR3 is TGTGCCAGTACGAGCGTTGGGGAGACCCAGTACTTC.

In the case of this clone: Mismatch with germline at one junction end may stem from a read error. The V call is TRBV7-7, the J call TRBJ2-5; 15 nucleotides line up with TRBD2. The CDR3 covers 16 residues. From germline, CDR1 is SSHAT and CDR2 FNYEAQ (reference sequence). CDR3 in DNA: TGTGCTAGCAGCTCGGGACTAGCGGGGGGCCAAGAGACCCAGTACTTC. Its protein product is CASSSGLAGGQETQYF.

The rearrangement uses TRBV5-1 and TRBJ2-3; 11 nucleotides agree with TRBD1. CDR3 length: 14 residues. V lost 9 bases to trimming and J lost 3 bases; unmatched junction nucleotides: 6. In germline, CDR1 is SGHRS, CDR2 YFSETQ. Here the CDR3 reads CATSGQGATDTQYF. The CDR3 nucleotides are TGCGCCACCTCTGGACAGGGGGCAACAGATACGCAGTATTTT.

This chain links TRBV11-3 with TRBJ2-2, with TRBD1 matching 9 bases. CDR3 size: 15 residues. Per the germline V gene, CDR1 is SGHNT and CDR2 is YENEEA. Losses at the gene ends were 5 bases for V and 5 bases for J; bases not matched to a gene: 6. The CDR3: CASSAGTGYTGELFF. The DNA of the CDR3 is TGTGCCAGCAGCGCAGGGACAGGGTATACCGGGGAGCTGTTTTTT.

This clone was observed a handful of times. The chain is built from TRBV6-1 and TRBJ2-3, with D unresolved. Germline V gives CDR1 MNHNS, CDR2 SASEGT. CDR3 size: 12 residues. With 3 bases removed from V and 6 bases from J, the gap between germline ends came to 7 bases. The CDR3 loop reads CASSDAADTQYF. Here the CDR3 DNA reads TGTGCCAGCAGTGATGCTGCGGATACGCAGTATTTT.

The V gene is TRBV7-9, the J gene TRBJ2-3, with 10 bases lining up with TRBD2. J was trimmed by 5 bases and V by 5 bases; bases with no gene match: 7. The CDR3 loop spans 15 amino acids. Germline V gives CDR1 SEHNR, CDR2 FQNEAQ (reference sequence). CDR3 sequence reads: CASSPAGGLRDTQYF. DNA for the CDR3: TGTGCCAGCAGCCCAGCGGGGGGGCTGCGAGATACGCAGTATTTT.

The genes are TRBV4-2 and TRBJ2-7, with TRBD1 as a possible D gene (6 bases). This CDR3 contains 14 residues. V dropped 1 base and J dropped 5 bases, with 12 bases sitting between them. Germline CDR1 LGHNA, CDR2 YNFKEQ. CDR3 loop: CASSQVQGEDEQYF. The CDR3 DNA is TGTGCCAGCAGCCAAGTACAGGGAGAGGACGAGCAGTACTTC.

The chain is built from TRBV15 and TRBJ1-3, with D possibly TRBD1 on 5 matching bases. This CDR3 is built from 16 residues. Per germline, CDR1 LNHNV and CDR2 YYDKDF (reference sequence). V lost 2 bases, J lost 1 base, and 12 bases lay in between. In nucleotides, the CDR3 is TGTGCCACCAGCAGAACAAACCAGGGATCTGGAAACACCATATATTTT. This encodes CATSRTNQGSGNTIYF.

The genes are TRBV7-9 and TRBJ2-7; weak D call: TRBD1 (6 bases). V was cut by 5 bases and J by 3 bases, with 8 bases left in between. Germline CDR1 and CDR2: SEHNR and FQNEAQ (reference sequence). This CDR3 has 12 amino acids. Here the CDR3 DNA reads TGTGCCAGCAGCCAGACAGGCTACGAGCAGTACTTC. It is translated as CASSQTGYEQYF.

The V call is TRBV5-1, the J call TRBJ2-7; 7 bases match TRBD1. The ends lost 2 bases at V and 3 bases at J; junction bases unmatched: 8. The CDR3 runs 15 residues. CDR1 SGHRS and CDR2 YFSETQ come from the germline V gene. CDR3 coding DNA: TGCGCCAGCAGCTTCCAGGGGGAATGGTTCTACGAGCAGTACTTC. Amino acids: CASSFQGEWFYEQYF.

This sequence joins TRBV2 and TRBJ1-5; perhaps TRBD1 as D (5 bases). This CDR3 comprises 14 residues. Trimming cost V 1 base and J 6 bases, with 10 bases left between them. Germline CDR1 is SNHLY and CDR2 is FYNNEI. CDR3 nucleotide sequence: TGTGCCAGCAGTGAAGAGGAGACAGTTCAGCCCCAGCATTTT. Protein product: CASSEEETVQPQHF.

This chain joins TRBV6-5 and TRBJ2-7, with D perhaps matching TRBD1 (5 bases). CDR3 size: 13 residues. Germline V CDR1 and CDR2: MNHEY, SVGAGI. Between the trimmed V and J ends, which lost 7 bases and 5 bases, there was a span of 15 bases. The CDR3 sequence is CASTDATGDEQYF. CDR3 in DNA: TGTGCCAGCACCGACGCAACAGGCGACGAGCAGTACTTC.

The CDR3 spells CASSSRQGVSGELFF. For the CDR3, the DNA is TGTGCCAGCTCATCTCGACAGGGGGTGTCCGGGGAGCTGTTTTTT. The chain has TRBV18 and TRBJ2-2; 9 nucleotides agree with TRBD1. The length of the CDR3 is 15 residues. Germline V CDR1 and CDR2: KGHSH, LQKENI. With V trimmed by 5 bases and J by 6 bases, 7 bases remained unmatched.

V and J are TRBV6-1 and TRBJ2-7, with a tentative D call TRBD1 (5 bases). Germline-derived CDR1 and CDR2 are MNHNS and SASEGT. Trimming shortened V by 7 bases and J by 2 bases, and 9 bases separated the two germline ends. The CDR3 runs 12 residues. The CDR3 DNA follows: TGTGCCAGCACATGGACACCCTACGAGCAGTACTTC. As protein: CASTWTPYEQYF.